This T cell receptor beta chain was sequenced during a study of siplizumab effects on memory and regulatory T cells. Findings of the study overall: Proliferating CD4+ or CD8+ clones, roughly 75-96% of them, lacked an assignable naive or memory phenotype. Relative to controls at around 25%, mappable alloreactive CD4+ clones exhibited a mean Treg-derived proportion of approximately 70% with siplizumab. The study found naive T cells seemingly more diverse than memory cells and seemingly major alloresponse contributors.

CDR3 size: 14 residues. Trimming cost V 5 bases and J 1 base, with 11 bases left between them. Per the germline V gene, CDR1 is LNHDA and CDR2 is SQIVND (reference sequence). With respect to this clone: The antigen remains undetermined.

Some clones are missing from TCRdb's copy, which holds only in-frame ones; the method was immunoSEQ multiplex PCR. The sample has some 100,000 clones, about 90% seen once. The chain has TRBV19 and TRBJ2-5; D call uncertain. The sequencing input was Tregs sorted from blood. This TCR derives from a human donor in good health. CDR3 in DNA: TGTGCCAGTAGTCCGAGGCGCCTCCAAGAGACCCAGTACTTC. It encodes CASSPRRLQETQYF.